This TCR beta chain was captured by sequencing in a study of T cells in Graves' hyperthyroidism and ophthalmopathy (dated by TCRdb to about 2019). About the investigation overall: Peripheral blood samples were taken at the time of initial diagnosis, prior to any treatment. To identify distinguishing TCR V-J signatures, a discovery cohort of roughly 100 patients was used, comprising 40 to 45 with Graves' ophthalmopathy and some 60 with stable Graves' hyperthyroidism. An independent validation cohort of around 19 hyperthyroidism patients and roughly 16 patients who later progressed to ophthalmopathy tested prospective prediction of ophthalmopathy. The approximately 100 discovery patients were randomly split 7:3 into training and test sets. Thyroid tissue and blood T-cell repertoires from six or seven Graves' hyperthyroidism patients were also compared in the study. After sampling, hyperthyroidism patients received methimazole starting at 30 mg daily, and ophthalmopathy patients received high-dose intravenous methylprednisolone. TCR Vbeta CDR3 sequencing of 120 to 150 peripheral blood samples (fewer than 45 ophthalmopathy, 75 hyperthyroidism and around 17 progressor patients) is reported in the paper. General conclusions and limits of the study: During validation, the model predicted progression to ophthalmopathy a median of roughly 7.1 months ahead of onset, with almost 71% sensitivity and 72% to 80% specificity. Sample size was not statistically predetermined, and blinding of investigators to group allocation was not performed. A model built on a 13 V-J signature distinguished ophthalmopathy from stable hyperthyroidism, reaching around 87% sensitivity and 81.08% specificity in cross-validation and 80%/75% in testing. Most expanded thyroid clonotypes (frequency above 0.001) were also detected in blood, suggesting blood repertoires may reflect thyroid immune responses.

A distance of 7 bases separates the germline ends of V and J, which lose 0 bases and 1 base respectively. There are 15 amino acids in the CDR3, from cysteine to phenylalanine inclusive. Only CDR3 DNA is held: 45 bases, read in frame from base 1. Via the germline V gene, CDR1 is MNHNS and CDR2 SASEGT. Note on this clonotype: Its antigen is still unknown. No base quality values were provided; no much bigger clone lies one nucleotide off.

The TCR beta CDR3 regions were amplified from RNA transcripts. A first-round RT-PCR of the TCR CDR3 used the HTBI primer set with the Qiagen OneStep RT-PCR kit. Libraries were constructed in a second round of multiplex PCR, after which size selection and purification were carried out. Sequencing of the libraries was done on an Illumina HiSeq2000 using paired-end 100 bp reads. The paper's processing steps were these. SOAPnuke was used to process the raw data, with reads discarded if the reads contained adapters or uncalled bases, had a mean Phred below 15, or lacked an exact constant-primer or identifier match. High-quality paired reads were merged with COPE v1.2.5, and unique nucleotide sequences were defined as clonotypes. MiTCR v1.1 was used to align clonotypes to the IMGT TRBV, TRBD and TRBJ reference segments. The analysis included only V-J combinations with a frequency above 0.0001, which together covered 99.2% of the repertoires. A TCS score was defined as the ratio between F50 (clonal expansion) and ExV (chaos), using BLOSUM62-based TCRdist between CDR3 peptides within each V-J. Welch's t-statistics and random forest reduced around 550 V-J features to 10 to 15, which were used in a naive Bayes classifier (R e1071). The public reads were reprocessed in TCRdb via fastp at Q25 and MiXCR, keeping in-frame beta chains. Every distinct CDR3 protein forms one entry, paired with its most common genes and DNA. The V and J calls and clone size come from TCRdb's table, not from the authors' own analysis. The sample has approximately 330,000 distinct CDR3 sequences on record, over 15% of them singletons. The ten biggest clones cover around 50% of the sample.

Graves' hyperthyroidism was defined as stable when no progression to ophthalmopathy occurred over 18 months of follow-up. Hyperthyroidism patients were aged 18 to 65 years and newly diagnosed, with disease duration of less than 2 months. Any patient with an uncontrolled infection, another autoimmune disease, pregnancy or lactation was excluded. Clinical symptoms, serum thyroxine and TRAb, thyroid ultrasound, and orbital computed tomography formed the basis for the diagnoses. PBMCs were isolated from more than 9 ml of fresh peripheral blood by Ficoll-Paque density gradient centrifugation. Total RNA was extracted with Trizol reagent, and quality was checked on an Agilent 2100 Bioanalyzer.

The chain uses TRBV6-1 and TRBJ1-5, and possibly TRBD1, on 5 matching bases. The receptor was derived from a woman aged 50 to 65 with Graves' hyperthyroidism. Material for sequencing was blood. The DNA sequence follows: TGTGCCAGCAGTGAAGCCCAGGGCAGCAATCAGCCCCAGCATTTT. It is translated as CASSEAQGSNQPQHF.